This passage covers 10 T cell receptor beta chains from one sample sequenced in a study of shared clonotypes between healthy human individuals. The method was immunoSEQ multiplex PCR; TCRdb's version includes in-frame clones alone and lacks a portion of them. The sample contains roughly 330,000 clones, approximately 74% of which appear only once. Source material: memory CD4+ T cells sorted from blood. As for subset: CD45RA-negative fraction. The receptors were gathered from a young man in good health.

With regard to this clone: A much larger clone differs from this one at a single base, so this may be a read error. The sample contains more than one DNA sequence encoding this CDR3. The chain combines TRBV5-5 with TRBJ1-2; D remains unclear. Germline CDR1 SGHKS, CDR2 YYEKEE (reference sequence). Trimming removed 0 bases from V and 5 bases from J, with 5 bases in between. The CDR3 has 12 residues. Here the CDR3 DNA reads TGTGCCAGCAGCTTGGTTGGGTATGGCTACACCTTC. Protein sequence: CASSLVGYGYTF.

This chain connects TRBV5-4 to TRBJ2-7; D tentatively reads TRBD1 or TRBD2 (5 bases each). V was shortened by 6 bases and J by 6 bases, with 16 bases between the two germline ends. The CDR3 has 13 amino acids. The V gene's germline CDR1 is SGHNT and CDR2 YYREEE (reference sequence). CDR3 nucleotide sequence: TGTGCCAGCACCAAATCCCTTGGGGGCGAGCAGTACTTC. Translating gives CASTKSLGGEQYF.

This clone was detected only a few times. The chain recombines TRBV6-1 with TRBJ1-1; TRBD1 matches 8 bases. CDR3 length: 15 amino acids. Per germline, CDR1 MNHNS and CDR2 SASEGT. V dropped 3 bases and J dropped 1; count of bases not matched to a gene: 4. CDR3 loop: CASSDKDRGNTEAFF. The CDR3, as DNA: TGTGCCAGCAGTGATAAAGACAGGGGGAACACTGAAGCTTTCTTT.

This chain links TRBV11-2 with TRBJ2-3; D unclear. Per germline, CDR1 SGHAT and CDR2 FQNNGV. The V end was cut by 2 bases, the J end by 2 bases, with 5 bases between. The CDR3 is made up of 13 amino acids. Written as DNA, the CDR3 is TGTGCCAGCAGCTTACTACACACAGATACGCAGTATTTT. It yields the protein CASSLLHTDTQYF.

CDR3 sequence reads: CASSSLRTQYF. DNA of the CDR3: TGTGCCAGCAGCTCTTTGCGGACCCAGTACTTC. J is TRBJ2-5 and V is TRBV5-6; D not resolved. The V end lost 3 bases, the J end lost 7 bases, and 7 bases lay between the germline ends. CDR1 is SGHDT, CDR2 YYEEEE, per germline. The CDR3 is 11 amino acids. Looking up the rest from reference TRBV5-6 and TRBJ2-5 gives the full variable domain: DAGVTQSPTHLIKTRGQQVTLRCSPKSGHDTVSWYQQALGQGPQFIFQYYEEEERQRGNFPDRFSGHQFPNYSSELNVNALLLGDSALYLCASSSLRTQYFGPGTRLLVL.

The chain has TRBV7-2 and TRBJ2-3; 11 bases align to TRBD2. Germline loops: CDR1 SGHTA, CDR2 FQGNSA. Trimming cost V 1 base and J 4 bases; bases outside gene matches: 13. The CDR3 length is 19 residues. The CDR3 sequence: CASSLGRIAGGPGADTQYF. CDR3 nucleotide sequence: TGTGCCAGCAGCTTAGGTAGAATAGCGGGAGGGCCTGGTGCAGATACGCAGTATTTT.

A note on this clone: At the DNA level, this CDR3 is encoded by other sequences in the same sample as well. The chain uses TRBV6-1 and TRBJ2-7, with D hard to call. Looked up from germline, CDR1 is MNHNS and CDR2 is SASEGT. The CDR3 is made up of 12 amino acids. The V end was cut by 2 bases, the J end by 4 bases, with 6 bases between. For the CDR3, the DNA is TGTGCCAGCAGTGAAAGTAGATACGAGCAGTACTTC. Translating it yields CASSESRYEQYF.

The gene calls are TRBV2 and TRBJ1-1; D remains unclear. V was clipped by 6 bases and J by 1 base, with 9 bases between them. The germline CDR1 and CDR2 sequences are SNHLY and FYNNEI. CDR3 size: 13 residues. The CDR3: CASRATRNTEAFF. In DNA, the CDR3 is TGTGCCAGCAGGGCCACCAGGAACACTGAAGCTTTCTTT.

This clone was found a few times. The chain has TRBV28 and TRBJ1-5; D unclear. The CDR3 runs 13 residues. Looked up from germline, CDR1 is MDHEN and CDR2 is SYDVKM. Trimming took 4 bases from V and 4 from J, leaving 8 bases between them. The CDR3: CASSSQLNQPQHF. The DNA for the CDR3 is TGTGCCAGCAGTTCCCAGCTAAATCAGCCCCAGCATTTT.

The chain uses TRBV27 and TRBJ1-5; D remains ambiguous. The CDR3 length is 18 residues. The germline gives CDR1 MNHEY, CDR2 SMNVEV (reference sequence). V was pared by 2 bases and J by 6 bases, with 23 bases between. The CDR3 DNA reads TGTGCCAGCAGTTTAAGTTTTCCGGGAGGCGGACGGGGTCAGCCCCAGCATTTT. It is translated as CASSLSFPGGGRGQPQHF.